This T cell receptor beta chain was found in a study of beta chain features in type 1 diabetes. What was sequenced were expressed TCRB transcripts, since all of the isolated RNA had been reverse transcribed. Libraries were prepared by immunoSEQ multiplex PCR; TCRdb keeps only in-frame clonotypes and omits some of them. The sample has hundreds of thousands of clones, approximately 30% seen once. Once sorted, every population was more than 98% pure. Per germline, CDR1 MNHEY and CDR2 SMNVEV (reference sequence). V was shortened by 3 bases and J by 5 bases, with 14 bases between the two germline ends. This CDR3 has 14 residues. Study results and limitations: Naive, central memory and Treg TCRB repertoires appeared more alike in patients than in healthy donors. A moderate, significant TCRB CDR3 shortening appeared in type 1 diabetes across four CD4+ subsets.

Comment on this clone: Antigen specificity is unknown.

The material sequenced was naive CD4+ T cells from blood. This rearrangement joins TRBV27 to TRBJ2-7; TRBD2 is a possible D gene (6 bases). The receptor was isolated from a man younger than 35 in good health. The CDR3 DNA reads as TGTGCCAGCAGTTTGGGACGGGAGTGGAACGAGCAGTACTTC. Translated, it gives CASSLGREWNEQYF.